These 9 T cell receptor beta chains came from one sample sequenced in a study of cytomegalovirus exposure and HLA in healthy donors. TCRdb's table, derived via immunoSEQ multiplex PCR, lists solely in-frame clones and lacks some. Altogether 55,000 to 80,000 clones are present, approximately 95% being singletons, with the ten largest covering over 6.5%. Sequenced: PBMCs. The receptors shown here come from a woman aged 18-29 years in good health and CMV-seropositive.

J is TRBJ1-3 and V is TRBV6-5; tentative D call: TRBD1 (5 bases). Germline V gene sequence: CDR1 MNHEY, CDR2 SVGAGI. Trimming stripped 0 bases from V and 4 bases from J, with 7 bases between. The CDR3 extends over 14 amino acids. CDR3 sequence: CASSYSGVGNTIYF. The CDR3 DNA reads TGTGCCAGCAGTTACTCAGGGGTCGGAAACACCATATATTTT.

This clone was seen just once. The rearrangement joins TRBV6-5 to TRBJ2-1; 7 nucleotides agree with TRBD1. The CDR3 covers 15 residues. J gave up 3 bases and V 5 bases, and 7 bases lay outside the gene matches. Germline V gene lookup returns CDR1 MNHEY and CDR2 SVGAGI. The CDR3 bases are TGTGCCAGCAGTCAAGACAGGGTCGGCTACAATGAGCAGTTCTTC. Its protein is CASSQDRVGYNEQFF.

This rearrangement joins TRBV9 to TRBJ1-2; D perhaps matches TRBD1 (6 bases). CDR3 size: 19 residues. In germline, CDR1 is SGDLS, CDR2 YYNGEE. Trimming took 4 bases from V and 4 from J, leaving 29 bases between them. For the CDR3, the DNA is TGTGCCAGCAGCACCCCCTCGAACAAGATAACAGGGACTAGCTATGGCTACACCTTC. This encodes CASSTPSNKITGTSYGYTF.

The gene calls are TRBV28 and TRBJ1-1; possible D gene TRBD1, 5 bases. Trimming removed 8 bases from V and 5 bases from J, with 21 bases in between. CDR1 and CDR2 from the germline V gene are MDHEN and SYDVKM. This CDR3 contains 15 residues. The DNA for the CDR3 is TGTGCCAGCGGGGGGGGAAGCTTAAGTGGGACTGAAGCTTTCTTT. Translated: CASGGGSLSGTEAFF.

This chain uses TRBV10-1 with TRBJ2-1; 13 nucleotides match TRBD2. The CDR3 contains 15 residues. Germline CDR1 WNHNN, CDR2 SYGVQD (reference sequence). With V trimmed by 6 bases and J by 8 bases, 7 bases remained unmatched. This CDR3 is CASSEGLAGVYEQFF. For the CDR3, the DNA is TGCGCCAGCAGCGAAGGACTAGCGGGAGTCTATGAGCAGTTCTTC.

DNA for the CDR3: TGTGCCAGCAGCCCCCTAGCGGGCGCAGATACGCAGTATTTT. Its protein is CASSPLAGADTQYF. The chain is built from TRBV28 and TRBJ2-3; 8 nucleotides align to TRBD2. Trimming cost V 6 bases and J 4 bases; bases outside gene matches: 6. From germline, CDR1 is MDHEN and CDR2 SYDVKM. The CDR3 has 14 residues.

The genes are TRBV9 and TRBJ1-1; 7 bases are a match to TRBD1. The trim removed 3 bases at V and 0 bases at J, leaving 2 bases unmatched. The CDR3 extends over 14 amino acids. CDR1 is SGDLS and CDR2 is YYNGEE in the germline V gene. The CDR3 nucleotides read TGTGCCAGCAGCGGGACAGGCATGAACACTGAAGCTTTCTTT. This sequence encodes CASSGTGMNTEAFF.

The V and J genes are TRBV7-6 and TRBJ2-7, with 7 positions matching TRBD1. The CDR3 is 14 residues long. Germline CDR1 and CDR2: SGHVS and FNYEAQ. V was clipped by 5 bases and J by 2 bases; unmatched bases: 6. CDR3 residues: CASSEGASAYEQYF. The CDR3 region has the DNA TGTGCCAGCAGCGAGGGGGCTTCCGCCTACGAGCAGTACTTC.

The gene calls are TRBV28 and TRBJ2-7; tentatively, D is TRBD1 (5 bases). The V gene lost 5 bases and the J gene lost 7 bases, with 12 bases spanning the gap. Per the germline V gene, CDR1 is MDHEN and CDR2 is SYDVKM. CDR3 size: 12 residues. CDR3 DNA sequence: TGTGCCAGCAGTGATAACAGGCGGGAGCAGTACTTC. As protein: CASSDNRREQYF. Full variable domain (missing parts from reference TRBV28 and TRBJ2-7): DVKVTQSSRYLVKRTGEKVFLECVQDMDHENMFWYRQDPGLGLRLIYFSYDVKMKEKGDIPEGYSVSREKKERFSLILESASTNQTSMYLCASSDNRREQYFGPGTRLTVT.